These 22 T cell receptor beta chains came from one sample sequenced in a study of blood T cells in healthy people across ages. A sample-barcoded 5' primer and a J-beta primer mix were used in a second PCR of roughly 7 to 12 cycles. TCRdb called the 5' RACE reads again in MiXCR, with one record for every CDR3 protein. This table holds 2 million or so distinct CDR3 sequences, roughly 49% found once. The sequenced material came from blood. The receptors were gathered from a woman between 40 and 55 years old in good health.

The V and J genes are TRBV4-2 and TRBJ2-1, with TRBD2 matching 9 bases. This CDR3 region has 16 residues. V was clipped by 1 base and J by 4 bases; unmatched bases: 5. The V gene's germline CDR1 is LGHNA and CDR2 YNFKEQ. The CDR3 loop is CASSQGLAGRYNEQFF. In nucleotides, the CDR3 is TGTGCCAGCAGCCAAGGGCTAGCGGGGAGGTACAATGAGCAGTTCTTC.

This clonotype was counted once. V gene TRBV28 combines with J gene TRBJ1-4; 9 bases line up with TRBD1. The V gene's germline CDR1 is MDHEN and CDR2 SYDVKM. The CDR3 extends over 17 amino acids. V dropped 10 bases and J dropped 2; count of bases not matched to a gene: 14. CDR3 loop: CATGGHGQGTTNEKLFF. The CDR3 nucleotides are TGTGCCACAGGGGGCCACGGACAGGGGACGACTAATGAAAAACTGTTTTTT.

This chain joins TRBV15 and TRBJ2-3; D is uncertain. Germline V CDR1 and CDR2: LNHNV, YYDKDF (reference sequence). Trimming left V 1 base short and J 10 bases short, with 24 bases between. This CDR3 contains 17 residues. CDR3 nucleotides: TGTGCCACCAGCAGAGGGCAGGCGGTGTGGGTCTACCCTTCGCAGTATTTT. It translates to CATSRGQAVWVYPSQYF.

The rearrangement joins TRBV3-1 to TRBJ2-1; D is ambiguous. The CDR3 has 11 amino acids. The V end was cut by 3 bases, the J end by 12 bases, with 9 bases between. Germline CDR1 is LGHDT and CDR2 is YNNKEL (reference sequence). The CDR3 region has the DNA TGTGCCAGCAGCCAGTCCGAGGCGCAGTTCTTC. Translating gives CASSQSEAQFF.

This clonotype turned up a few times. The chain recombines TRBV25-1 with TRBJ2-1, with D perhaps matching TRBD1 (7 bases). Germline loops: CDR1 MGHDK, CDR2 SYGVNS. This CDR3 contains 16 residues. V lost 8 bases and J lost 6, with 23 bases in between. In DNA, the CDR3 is TGTGCCAGCGGGGTCGCGGGACAGCGGCGTGGCAATGAGCAGTTCTTC. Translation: CASGVAGQRRGNEQFF. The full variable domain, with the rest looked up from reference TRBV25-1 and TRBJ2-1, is EADIYQTPRYLVIGTGKKITLECSQTMGHDKMYWYQQDPGMELHLIHYSYGVNSTEKGDLSSESTVSRIRTEHFPLTLESARPSHTSQYLCASGVAGQRRGNEQFFGPGTRLTVL.

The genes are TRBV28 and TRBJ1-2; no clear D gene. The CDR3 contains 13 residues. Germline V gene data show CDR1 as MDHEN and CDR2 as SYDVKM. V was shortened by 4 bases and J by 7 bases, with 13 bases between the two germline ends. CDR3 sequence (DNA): TGTGCCAGCAGTTCCCTCGGTTTCGGTGGCTACACCTTC. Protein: CASSSLGFGGYTF.

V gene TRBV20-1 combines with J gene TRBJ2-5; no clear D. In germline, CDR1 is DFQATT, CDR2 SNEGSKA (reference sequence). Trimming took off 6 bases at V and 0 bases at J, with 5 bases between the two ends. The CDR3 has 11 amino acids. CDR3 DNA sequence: TGCAGTGCGAAGTACCAAGAGACCCAGTACTTC. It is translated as CSAKYQETQYF.

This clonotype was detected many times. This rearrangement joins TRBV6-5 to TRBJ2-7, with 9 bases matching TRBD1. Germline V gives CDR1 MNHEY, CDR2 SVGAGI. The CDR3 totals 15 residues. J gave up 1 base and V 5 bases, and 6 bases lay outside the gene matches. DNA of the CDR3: TGTGCCAGCAGTATCACCGGGACAGGGTCCTACGAGCAGTACTTC. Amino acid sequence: CASSITGTGSYEQYF.

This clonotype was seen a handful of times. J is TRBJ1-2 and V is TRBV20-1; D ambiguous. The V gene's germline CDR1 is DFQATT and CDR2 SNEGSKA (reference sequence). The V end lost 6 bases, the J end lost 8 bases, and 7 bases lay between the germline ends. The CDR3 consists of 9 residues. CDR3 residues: CSASPGYTF. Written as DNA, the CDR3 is TGCAGTGCCAGTCCCGGCTACACCTTC.

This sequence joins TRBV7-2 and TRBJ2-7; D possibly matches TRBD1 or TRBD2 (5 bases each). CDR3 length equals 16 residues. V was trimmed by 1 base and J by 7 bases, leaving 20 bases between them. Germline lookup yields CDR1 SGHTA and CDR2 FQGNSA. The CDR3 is CASSLVWDRLINEQYF. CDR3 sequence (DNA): TGTGCCAGCAGCTTAGTATGGGACCGTCTCATCAATGAGCAGTACTTC. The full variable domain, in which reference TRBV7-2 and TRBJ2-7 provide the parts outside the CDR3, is GAGVSQSPSNKVTEKGKDVELRCDPISGHTALYWYRQSLGQGLEFLIYFQGNSAPDKSGLPSDRFSAERTGGSVSTLTIQRTQQEDSAVYLCASSLVWDRLINEQYFGPGTRLTVT.

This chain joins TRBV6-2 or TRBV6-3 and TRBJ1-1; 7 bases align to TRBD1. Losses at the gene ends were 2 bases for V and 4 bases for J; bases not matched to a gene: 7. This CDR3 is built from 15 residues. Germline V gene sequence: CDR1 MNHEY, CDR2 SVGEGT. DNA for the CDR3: TGTGCCAGCAGTTACACTAGAGGGGGCGGCACTGAAGCTTTCTTT. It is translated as CASSYTRGGGTEAFF.

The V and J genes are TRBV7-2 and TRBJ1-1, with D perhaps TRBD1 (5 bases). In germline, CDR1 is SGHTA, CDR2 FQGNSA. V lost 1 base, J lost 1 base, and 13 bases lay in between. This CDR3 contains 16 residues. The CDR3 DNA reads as TGTGCCAGCAGCTTAGAGGTGGGGGGGAGGAACACTGAAGCTTTCTTT. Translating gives CASSLEVGGRNTEAFF.

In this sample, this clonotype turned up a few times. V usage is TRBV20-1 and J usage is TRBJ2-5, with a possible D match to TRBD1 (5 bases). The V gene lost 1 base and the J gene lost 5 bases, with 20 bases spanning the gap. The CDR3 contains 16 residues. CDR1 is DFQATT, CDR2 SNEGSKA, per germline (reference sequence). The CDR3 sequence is CSARVPLGPPGETQYF. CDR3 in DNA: TGCAGTGCTAGAGTTCCTCTGGGGCCTCCTGGGGAGACCCAGTACTTC.

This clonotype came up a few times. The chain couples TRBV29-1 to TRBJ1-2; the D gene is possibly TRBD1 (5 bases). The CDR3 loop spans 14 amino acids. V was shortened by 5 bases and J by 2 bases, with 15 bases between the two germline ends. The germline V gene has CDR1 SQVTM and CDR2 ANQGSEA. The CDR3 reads CSVLGGSRNYGYTF. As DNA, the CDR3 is TGCAGCGTTTTGGGGGGGAGTCGAAACTATGGCTACACCTTC. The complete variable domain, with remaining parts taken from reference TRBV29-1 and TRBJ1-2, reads SAVISQKPSRDICQRGTSLTIQCQVDSQVTMMFWYRQQPGQSLTLIATANQGSEATYESGFVIDKFPISRPNLTFSTLTVSNMSPEDSSIYLCSVLGGSRNYGYTFGSGTRLTVV.

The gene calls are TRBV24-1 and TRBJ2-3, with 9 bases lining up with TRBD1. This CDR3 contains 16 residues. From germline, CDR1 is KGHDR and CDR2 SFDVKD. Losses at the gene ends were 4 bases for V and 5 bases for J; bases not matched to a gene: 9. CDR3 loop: CATSDTTGQGRDTQYF. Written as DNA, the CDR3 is TGTGCCACCAGTGACACTACGGGACAGGGTCGAGATACGCAGTATTTT.

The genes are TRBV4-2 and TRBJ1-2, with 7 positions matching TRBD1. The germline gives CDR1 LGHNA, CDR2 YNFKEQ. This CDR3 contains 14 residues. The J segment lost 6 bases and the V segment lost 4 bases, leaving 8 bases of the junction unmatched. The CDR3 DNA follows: TGTGCCAGCAGCCCAACAGGGGAAATCGATGGCTACACCTTC. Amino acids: CASSPTGEIDGYTF.

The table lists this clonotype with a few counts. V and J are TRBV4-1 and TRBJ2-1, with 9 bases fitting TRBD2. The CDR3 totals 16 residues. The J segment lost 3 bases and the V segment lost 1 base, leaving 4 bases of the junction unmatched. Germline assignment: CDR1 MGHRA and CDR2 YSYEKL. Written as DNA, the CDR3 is TGCGCCAGCAGCCAAGGGGGCGGGGGGGGCTACAATGAGCAGTTCTTC. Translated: CASSQGGGGGYNEQFF.

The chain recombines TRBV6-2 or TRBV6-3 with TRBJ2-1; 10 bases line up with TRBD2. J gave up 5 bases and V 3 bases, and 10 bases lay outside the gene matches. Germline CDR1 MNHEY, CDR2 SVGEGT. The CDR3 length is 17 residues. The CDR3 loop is CASSYASGGPYNNEQFF. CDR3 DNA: TGTGCCAGCAGTTATGCTAGCGGGGGACCCTATAACAATGAGCAGTTCTTC.

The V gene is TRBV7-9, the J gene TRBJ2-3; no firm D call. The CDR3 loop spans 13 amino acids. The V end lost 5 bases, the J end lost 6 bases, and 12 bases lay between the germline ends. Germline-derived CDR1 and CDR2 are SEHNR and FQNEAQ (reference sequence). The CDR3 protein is CASSRPLEDTQYF. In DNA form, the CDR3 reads TGTGCCAGCAGCCGACCATTAGAGGATACGCAGTATTTT. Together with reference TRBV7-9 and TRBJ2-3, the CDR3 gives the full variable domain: DTGVSQNPRHKITKRGQNVTFRCDPISEHNRLYWYRQTLGQGPEFLTYFQNEAQLEKSRLLSDRFSAERPKGSFSTLEIQRTEQGDSAMYLCASSRPLEDTQYFGPGTRLTVL.

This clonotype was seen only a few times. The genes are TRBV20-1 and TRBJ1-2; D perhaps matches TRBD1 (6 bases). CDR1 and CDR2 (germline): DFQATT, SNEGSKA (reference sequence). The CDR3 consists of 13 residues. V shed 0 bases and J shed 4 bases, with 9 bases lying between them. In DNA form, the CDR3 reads TGCAGTGCTAGAGAACAGGGCCGCTATGGCTACACCTTC. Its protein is CSAREQGRYGYTF.

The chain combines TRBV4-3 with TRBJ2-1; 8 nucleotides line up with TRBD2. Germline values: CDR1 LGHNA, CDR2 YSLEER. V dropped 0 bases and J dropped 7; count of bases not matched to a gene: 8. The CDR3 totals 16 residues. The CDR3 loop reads CASSQDGGGGTNEQFF. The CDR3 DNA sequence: TGCGCCAGCAGCCAAGATGGTGGCGGGGGGACGAATGAGCAGTTCTTC.

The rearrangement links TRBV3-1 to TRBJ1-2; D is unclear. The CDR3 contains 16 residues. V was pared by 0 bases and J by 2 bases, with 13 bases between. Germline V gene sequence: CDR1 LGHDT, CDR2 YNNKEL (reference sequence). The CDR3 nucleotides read TGTGCCAGCAGCCAAGATCGGGTCGGCAGAAACTATGGCTACACCTTC. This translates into CASSQDRVGRNYGYTF.